This is a list of T cell receptor beta chains from one sample in a study of shared clonotypes between healthy human individuals. Method: immunoSEQ multiplex PCR; TCRdb's copy keeps in-frame clones and lacks some. Of just over 2,000,000 clones in the sample, approximately 95% were seen once. Sequencing was performed on naive CD4+ T cells sorted from blood. These receptors came from a man aged 18 to 30 in good health. The CDR3 runs from the conserved cysteine through the conserved F or W. D genes are given only for firm matches. Size is stated for part of the rows, as once, few or many counts, or as a class when the clone is expanded.

d_gene	abundance	v_gene	j_gene	CDR3aa	CDR3nt
TRBD1	.	TRBV4-2	TRBJ2-7	CASSHGTGEQEQYF	TGTGCCAGCAGCCACGGGACAGGTGAGCAGGAGCAGTACTTC
TRBD1	.	TRBV7-2	TRBJ1-6	CASERQGDSPLHF	TGTGCCAGCGAGAGACAGGGGGATTCACCCCTCCACTTT
.	.	TRBV30	TRBJ1-6	CAWSVGVLVNSPLHF	TGTGCCTGGAGTGTCGGAGTATTGGTAAATTCACCCCTCCACTTT
TRBD1	.	TRBV6-1	TRBJ2-3	CASSENRDRRGDTQYF	TGTGCCAGCAGTGAAAACCGGGACAGAAGAGGAGATACGCAGTATTTT
.	many	TRBV30	TRBJ1-5	CAWSLQGGQPQHF	TGTGCCTGGAGCCTACAGGGCGGGCAGCCCCAGCATTTT
.	once	TRBV11-2	TRBJ1-6	CASSLDRGQLSSYNSPLHF	TGTGCCAGCAGCTTAGATCGAGGACAGTTGAGCTCCTATAATTCACCCCTCCACTTT
.	.	TRBV27	TRBJ1-2	CASSKTPNYGYTF	TGTGCCAGCAGTAAGACTCCTAACTATGGCTACACCTTC
TRBD2	.	TRBV4-3	TRBJ2-7	CASSHPGTSGTHEQYF	TGCGCCAGCAGCCATCCCGGGACTAGCGGGACCCACGAGCAGTACTTC
.	.	TRBV7-2	TRBJ1-1	CASSDTYLRGEEAFF	TGTGCCAGCAGCGACACGTATTTAAGGGGCGAGGAAGCTTTCTTT
.	once	TRBV19	TRBJ2-7	CATTDQAYEQYF	TGTGCCACTACGGATCAGGCCTACGAGCAGTACTTC
TRBD1	once	TRBV25-1	TRBJ1-3	CASSGTGGNTIYF	TGTGCCAGCAGTGGGACAGGGGGAAACACCATATATTTT
TRBD2	.	TRBV7-2	TRBJ2-1	CASSSLAGGYDNEQFF	TGTGCCAGCAGCTCACTAGCGGGAGGATACGACAATGAGCAGTTCTTC
TRBD1	.	TRBV6-5	TRBJ1-2	CASRRTGGDYGYTF	TGTGCCAGCAGACGGACAGGGGGCGACTATGGCTACACCTTC
.	once	TRBV6-5	TRBJ1-2	CASSYSASIGIGYTF	TGTGCCAGCAGTTACTCGGCGTCAATAGGTATTGGCTACACCTTC
.	.	TRBV4-3	TRBJ1-2	CASSQTTGALANYGYTF	TGCGCCAGCAGCCAAACGACCGGGGCCCTAGCTAACTATGGCTACACCTTC
.	.	TRBV5-1	TRBJ2-2	CASSPATGPGELFF	TGCGCCAGCAGTCCCGCAACAGGGCCCGGGGAGCTGTTTTTT
.	.	TRBV7-9	TRBJ1-3	CASSSLGNPTGNTIYF	TGTGCCAGCAGCTCCCTCGGAAACCCCACTGGAAACACCATATATTTT
.	.	TRBV5-4	TRBJ2-3	CASSPGGSGMRDTQYF	TGTGCCAGCAGCCCAGGGGGTAGCGGGATGAGAGATACGCAGTATTTT
.	.	TRBV6-5	TRBJ1-2	CASSYTPGGIYGYTF	TGTGCCAGCAGTTACACCCCCGGGGGAATCTATGGCTACACCTTC
TRBD1	.	TRBV29-1	TRBJ1-1	CSAGTGAVNTEAFF	TGCAGCGCGGGGACAGGGGCGGTGAACACTGAAGCTTTCTTT
TRBD1	.	TRBV7-3	TRBJ2-5	CASSSGQQETQYF	TGTGCCAGCAGCTCGGGACAGCAAGAGACCCAGTACTTC
TRBD1	.	TRBV6-5	TRBJ2-2	CASRPGTGKSGELFF	TGTGCCAGCAGGCCCGGGACAGGGAAATCCGGGGAGCTGTTTTTT
TRBD1	.	TRBV30	TRBJ2-7	CTMTDRGLSEQYF	TGTACAATGACGGACAGGGGACTTAGCGAGCAGTACTTC
TRBD1	.	TRBV6-6	TRBJ2-7	CASRAGTERNEQYF	TGTGCCAGCAGGGCCGGGACAGAGAGGAACGAGCAGTACTTC
.	.	TRBV19	TRBJ1-1	CASSEQGTGTEAFF	TGTGCCAGTAGTGAACAGGGTACGGGGACTGAAGCTTTCTTT
.	.	TRBV5-1	TRBJ1-3	CASSTSAGPLGNTIYF	TGCGCCAGCAGCACATCGGCAGGGCCCCTTGGAAACACCATATATTTT
TRBD1	.	TRBV5-1	TRBJ2-4	CASSLGQGSTAKNIQYF	TGCGCCAGCAGCTTGGGACAGGGGTCGACAGCCAAAAACATTCAGTACTTC
.	few	TRBV5-4	TRBJ2-7	CASPGLDEQYF	TGTGCCAGCCCCGGGTTGGACGAGCAGTACTTC
.	few	TRBV5-1	TRBJ2-2	CASSYPANTGELFF	TGCGCCAGCAGCTACCCCGCGAACACCGGGGAGCTGTTTTTT
.	.	TRBV6-6	TRBJ1-3	CASSSGPTWYTIYF	TGTGCCAGCAGTTCGGGACCGACCTGGTACACCATATATTTT
TRBD1	.	TRBV2	TRBJ1-1	CASSEITGAAFF	TGTGCCAGCAGTGAAATTACAGGGGCGGCTTTCTTT
.	.	TRBV14	TRBJ2-5	CASSLWTAQETQYF	TGTGCCAGCAGCCTTTGGACAGCCCAAGAGACCCAGTACTTC
.	.	TRBV2	TRBJ2-1	CASTGHNEQFF	TGTGCCAGCACCGGTCACAATGAGCAGTTCTTC
TRBD1	.	TRBV9	TRBJ1-3	CASSFRGGTGGDTIYF	TGTGCCAGCAGCTTCAGAGGGGGGACAGGCGGGGACACCATATATTTT
TRBD2	.	TRBV10-2	TRBJ2-1	CASEAIAGGGNEQFF	TGCGCCAGCGAAGCTATAGCGGGAGGCGGGAATGAGCAGTTCTTC
TRBD1	.	TRBV5-4	TRBJ2-1	CASSSGGQGAYNEQFF	TGTGCCAGCAGCTCTGGGGGACAGGGGGCCTACAATGAGCAGTTCTTC
TRBD1	once	TRBV6-6	TRBJ1-1	CASSPGVGGNTEAFF	TGTGCCAGCAGCCCAGGGGTAGGGGGCAACACTGAAGCTTTCTTT
TRBD1	.	TRBV27	TRBJ2-7	CASSTAGTVSEQYF	TGTGCCAGCAGTACCGCCGGGACAGTGAGCGAGCAGTACTTC
TRBD2	.	TRBV4-1	TRBJ2-7	CASSPRLAEFYEQYF	TGCGCCAGCAGCCCACGACTAGCGGAGTTCTACGAGCAGTACTTC
.	.	TRBV5-1	TRBJ1-5	CASSLRGGSNQPQHF	TGCGCCAGCAGCTTGCGGGGGGGCAGCAATCAGCCCCAGCATTTT
TRBD2	.	TRBV11-3	TRBJ2-2	CASSLIAGGPGELFF	TGTGCCAGCAGCTTAATTGCGGGAGGACCCGGGGAGCTGTTTTTT
.	.	TRBV7-2	TRBJ1-5	CASSPRAGRDQPQHF	TGTGCCAGCAGCCCCCGGGCAGGGAGGGATCAGCCCCAGCATTTT
.	.	TRBV11-2	TRBJ2-3	CASSLDGGLEFTQYF	TGTGCCAGCAGCTTAGACGGGGGGCTAGAGTTTACGCAGTATTTT
TRBD1	.	TRBV15	TRBJ1-3	CATSRGDRAILSGNTIYF	TGTGCCACCAGCAGAGGGGACAGGGCTATCCTTTCTGGAAACACCATATATTTT
.	.	TRBV5-8	TRBJ2-3	CASTPRDTQYF	TGTGCCAGTACCCCCAGGGATACGCAGTATTTT
.	.	TRBV10-1	TRBJ2-2	CASSDRLSPEGYRELFF	TGCGCCAGCAGTGATCGACTTTCTCCAGAGGGGTACCGGGAGCTGTTTTTT
.	.	TRBV6-1	TRBJ1-3	CASSELDIRSGNTIYF	TGTGCCAGCAGTGAACTGGACATCCGCTCTGGAAACACCATATATTTT